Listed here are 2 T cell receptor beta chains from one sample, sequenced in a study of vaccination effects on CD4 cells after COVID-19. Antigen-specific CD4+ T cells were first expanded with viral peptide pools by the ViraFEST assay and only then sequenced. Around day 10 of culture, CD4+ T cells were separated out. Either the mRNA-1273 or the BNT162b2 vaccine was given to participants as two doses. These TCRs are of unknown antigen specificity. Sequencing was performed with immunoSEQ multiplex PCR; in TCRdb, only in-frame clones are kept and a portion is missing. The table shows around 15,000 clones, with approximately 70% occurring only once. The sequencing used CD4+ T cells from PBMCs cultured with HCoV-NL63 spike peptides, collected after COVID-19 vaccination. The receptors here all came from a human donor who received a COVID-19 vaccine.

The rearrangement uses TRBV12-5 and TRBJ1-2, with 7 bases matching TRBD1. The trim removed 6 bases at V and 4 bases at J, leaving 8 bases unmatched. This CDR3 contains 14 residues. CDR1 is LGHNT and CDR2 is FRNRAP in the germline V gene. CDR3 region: CASGSMGQTYGYTF. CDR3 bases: TGTGCTAGTGGGTCCATGGGACAGACCTATGGCTACACCTTC.

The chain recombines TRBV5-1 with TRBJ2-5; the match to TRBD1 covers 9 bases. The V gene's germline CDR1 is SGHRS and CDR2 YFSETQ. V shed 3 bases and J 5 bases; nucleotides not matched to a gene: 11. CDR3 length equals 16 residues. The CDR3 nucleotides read TGCGCCAGCAGCTCCGGGACAGGGAGAGTAGGGGAGACCCAGTACTTC. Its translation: CASSSGTGRVGETQYF.